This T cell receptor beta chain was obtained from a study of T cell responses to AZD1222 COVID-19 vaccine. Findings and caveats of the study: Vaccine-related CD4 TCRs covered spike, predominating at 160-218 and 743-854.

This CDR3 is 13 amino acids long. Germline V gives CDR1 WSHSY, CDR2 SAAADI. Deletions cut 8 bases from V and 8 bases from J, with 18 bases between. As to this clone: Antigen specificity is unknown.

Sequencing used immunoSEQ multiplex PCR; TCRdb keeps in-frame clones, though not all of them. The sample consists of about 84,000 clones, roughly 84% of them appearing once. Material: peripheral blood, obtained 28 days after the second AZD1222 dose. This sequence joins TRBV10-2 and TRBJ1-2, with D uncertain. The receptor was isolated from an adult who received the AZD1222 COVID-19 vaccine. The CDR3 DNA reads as TGCGCCAGCGCGTTGGAGTGGGCCGGCGGCTACACCTTC. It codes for CASALEWAGGYTF.